These 21 T cell receptor beta chains originate from one sample sequenced in a study of shared clonotypes between healthy human individuals. Profiling relied on immunoSEQ multiplex PCR, and the TCRdb table lists in-frame clones only, not all of them. The table includes approximately 100,000 clones, less than 75% detected once. The sequenced material came from memory CD8+ T cells sorted from blood. Sample subset: CD45RO+ cells pooled with CCR7-negative TemRA cells. These receptor sequences come from a woman in her twenties or thirties in good health.

This clone was counted only a few times. The chain has TRBV19 and TRBJ1-2; TRBD1 might be the D (6 bases). V dropped 6 bases and J dropped 3 bases, with 8 bases sitting between them. This CDR3 spans 12 amino acids. Germline V gives CDR1 LNHDA, CDR2 SQIVND (reference sequence). CDR3 amino acids: CASRGQYYGYTF. In nucleotides, the CDR3 is TGTGCCAGTAGAGGACAGTACTATGGCTACACCTTC.

The chain carries TRBV25-1 and TRBJ1-1; D not resolved. This CDR3 spans 15 amino acids. Trimming took 4 bases from V and 4 from J, leaving 16 bases between them. CDR1 MGHDK and CDR2 SYGVNS come from the germline V gene. This chain's CDR3 is CASSGTWRSATEAFF. DNA for the CDR3: TGTGCCAGCAGTGGTACGTGGCGGTCTGCCACTGAAGCTTTCTTT.

V usage is TRBV10-3 and J usage is TRBJ2-1, with 7 bases aligning to TRBD1. The V and J ends lost 0 bases and 8 bases, in that order; junction bases with no gene match: 13. This CDR3 has 17 amino acids. Germline V gene data show CDR1 as ENHRY and CDR2 as SYGVKD. CDR3 nucleotides: TGTGCCATCAGTGAGTCGAGGACAGGAGTACAGGGCGATGAGCAGTTCTTC. It encodes CAISESRTGVQGDEQFF.

This clone was found many times. The chain recombines TRBV10-3 with TRBJ2-1, with D perhaps matching TRBD2 (5 bases). V was trimmed by 3 bases and J by 6 bases, leaving 6 bases between them. Germline CDR1 ENHRY, CDR2 SYGVKD. This CDR3 spans 12 amino acids. The CDR3, as DNA: TGTGCCATCAGTGAAGAGGGCAATGAGCAGTTCTTC. This encodes CAISEEGNEQFF.

This clone was seen a single time. CDR3: CAISESYWPIRENYGYTF. The CDR3 DNA reads as TGTGCCATCAGTGAGTCGTATTGGCCTATAAGGGAGAACTATGGCTACACCTTC. This chain connects TRBV10-3 to TRBJ1-2, with D unresolved. The V and J ends lost 0 bases and 2 bases respectively, with 19 bases between them. Germline loops: CDR1 ENHRY, CDR2 SYGVKD. The CDR3 sequence is 18 residues long.

This clone was found a few times. The rearrangement uses TRBV2 and TRBJ2-3; a possible D gene is TRBD2 (6 bases). The germline CDR1 and CDR2 sequences are SNHLY and FYNNEI. CDR3 size: 15 residues. V was shortened by 1 base and J by 2 bases, with 10 bases between the two germline ends. Written as DNA, the CDR3 is TGTGCCAGCAGTGAAGGGGGACTTTTCACAGATACGCAGTATTTT. It translates to CASSEGGLFTDTQYF.

Only a few counts were recorded for this clone. The J gene is TRBJ2-7, the V gene TRBV7-9; 10 bases map to TRBD2. The CDR3 length is 15 residues. With 6 bases clipped from V and 2 bases from J, the junction kept 7 bases outside the gene matches. Germline CDR1 and CDR2: SEHNR and FQNEAQ (reference sequence). DNA for the CDR3: TGTGCCAGCAGTTCGGGACTAGCGAAGACCTACGAGCAGTACTTC. The encoded protein is CASSSGLAKTYEQYF.

This chain joins TRBV7-8 and TRBJ2-5, with D unresolved. CDR3 length: 14 amino acids. The V end was cut by 2 bases, the J end by 0 bases, with 7 bases between. In germline, CDR1 is SGHVS, CDR2 FQNEAQ. CDR3 loop: CASSLNGYQETQYF. Here the CDR3 DNA reads TGTGCCAGCAGCTTAAACGGATACCAAGAGACCCAGTACTTC.

In regard to this clone: Other DNA sequences within the sample encode an identical CDR3. The V and J genes are TRBV5-6 and TRBJ1-1; D is ambiguous. The CDR3 contains 14 residues. The V end was cut by 2 bases, the J end by 1 base, with 9 bases between. Germline lookup yields CDR1 SGHDT and CDR2 YYEEEE. The CDR3 sequence: CASSFNLGNTEAFF. For the CDR3, the DNA is TGTGCCAGCAGCTTCAATCTGGGGAACACTGAAGCTTTCTTT.

V is TRBV28 and J is TRBJ2-7; possible D gene TRBD1, 6 bases. This CDR3 has 13 residues. Trimming removed 6 bases from V and 4 bases from J, with 13 bases in between. Germline assignment: CDR1 MDHEN and CDR2 SYDVKM. CDR3 nucleotide sequence: TGTGCCAGCAGACCTTCGACAGGTTACGAGCAGTACTTC. This encodes CASRPSTGYEQYF.

The CDR3: CASSLVQGPNREQYF. CDR3 in DNA: TGTGCCAGCAGCTTAGTGCAGGGGCCTAATAGGGAGCAGTACTTC. The rearrangement uses TRBV7-8 and TRBJ2-7; D perhaps matches TRBD1 (6 bases). The CDR3 loop spans 15 amino acids. Germline CDR1 and CDR2: SGHVS and FQNEAQ. V lost 1 base, J lost 7 bases, and 17 bases lay in between.

A remark on this clone: Other nucleotide sequences from this sample produce the same CDR3. The V and J genes are TRBV6-4 and TRBJ2-1, with TRBD2 matching 11 bases. Trimming took 4 bases from V and 7 from J; bases not matched to a gene: 3. This CDR3 region has 14 residues. Germline CDR1 and CDR2: MRHNA and SNTAGT. The CDR3 region is CASSGLAGGNEQFF. CDR3 in DNA: TGTGCCAGCAGTGGTCTAGCGGGAGGAAATGAGCAGTTCTTC.

CDR3 DNA sequence: TGTGCCAGCAGGGGAGGCGGGATTGGTGGCTACACCTTC. Amino acid sequence: CASRGGGIGGYTF. The gene calls are TRBV27 and TRBJ1-2; D gene ambiguous. V gave up 6 bases and J gave up 7 bases, with 15 bases separating them. Germline V CDR1 and CDR2: MNHEY, SMNVEV (reference sequence). This CDR3 region has 13 residues.

The genes are TRBV5-1 and TRBJ1-5; no clear D gene. Between the trimmed V and J ends, which lost 0 bases and 1 base, there was a span of 5 bases. The CDR3 is 14 amino acids. The germline V gene has CDR1 SGHRS and CDR2 YFSETQ. The CDR3, as DNA: TGCGCCAGCAGCTTGGACGGGAGCAATCAGCCCCAGCATTTT. It translates to CASSLDGSNQPQHF.

This clone was found a few times. This chain connects TRBV25-1 to TRBJ2-7; TRBD2 agrees at 11 bases. CDR1 is MGHDK, CDR2 SYGVNS, per germline. V was pared by 4 bases and J by 3 bases, with 2 bases of the junction left unmatched. This CDR3 is 14 amino acids long. For the CDR3, the DNA is TGTGCCAGCAGTGGGACTAGCGGGTACTACGAGCAGTACTTC. Protein sequence: CASSGTSGYYEQYF.

The chain employs TRBV11-2 and TRBJ2-1; tentatively, D is TRBD1 or TRBD2 (7 bases each). V lost 5 bases and J lost 8, with 16 bases in between. The CDR3 sequence is 14 residues long. Germline CDR1 is SGHAT and CDR2 is FQNNGV. The CDR3 DNA follows: TGTGCCAGCAGCACCAGGGGGAGGGCCTATGAGCAGTTCTTC. Its translation is CASSTRGRAYEQFF.

The rearrangement uses TRBV7-9 and TRBJ2-7; 7 bases line up with TRBD1. Germline V CDR1 and CDR2: SEHNR, FQNEAQ (reference sequence). V gave up 4 bases and J gave up 7 bases; unmatched junction bases: 16. The CDR3 sequence is 16 residues long. The CDR3 loop reads CASSSWSGTEISEQYF. CDR3 bases: TGTGCCAGCAGCTCATGGTCCGGGACAGAAATCTCAGAGCAGTACTTC.

The chain recombines TRBV19 with TRBJ1-2; D gene ambiguous. Germline V gene lookup returns CDR1 LNHDA and CDR2 SQIVND (reference sequence). V gave up 7 bases and J gave up 0 bases, with 15 bases separating them. The CDR3 is 15 residues long. Here the CDR3 DNA reads TGTGCCAGTAACGTGGATGGGTTAGCTAACTATGGCTACACCTTC. Encoded protein: CASNVDGLANYGYTF.

In this sample, this clone turned up a few times. This chain links TRBV6-6 with TRBJ2-3; TRBD1 agrees at 10 bases. The germline V gene encodes CDR1 MNHNY and CDR2 SVGAGI (reference sequence). V lost 6 bases and J lost 6; bases outside the gene matches: 9. The CDR3 extends over 15 amino acids. CDR3: CASRMGQGSVDTQYF. CDR3 coding DNA: TGTGCCAGCAGGATGGGACAGGGGTCAGTGGATACGCAGTATTTT.

The sample holds one count of this clone. This sequence joins TRBV10-1 and TRBJ2-1; D possibly corresponds to TRBD2 (6 bases). Looked up from germline, CDR1 is WNHNN and CDR2 is SYGVQD (reference sequence). The CDR3 spans 15 residues. Trimming stripped 2 bases from V and 5 bases from J, with 13 bases between. The CDR3 DNA is TGCGCCAGCAGTGAGGAGGGAGCGGGTAACAATGAGCAGTTCTTC. Protein product: CASSEEGAGNNEQFF.

The V call is TRBV7-8, the J call TRBJ1-3, with D maybe TRBD1 (6 bases). Germline values: CDR1 SGHVS, CDR2 FQNEAQ. The CDR3 length is 15 residues. V was shortened by 5 bases and J by 1 base, with 12 bases between the two germline ends. The CDR3 region is CASSHRVPSGNTIYF. The CDR3 coding sequence is TGTGCCAGCAGCCACAGGGTTCCATCTGGAAACACCATATATTTT.